Sequencing of this T cell receptor (beta chain) was carried out in a study of shared clonotypes between healthy human individuals. V lost 7 bases to trimming and J lost 7 bases, with 15 bases between them. CDR3 length equals 13 residues. The germline V gene has CDR1 SGHRS and CDR2 YFSETQ. Broader study findings: Sampling covered nothing but blood. Tissue TCR repertoires likely differ from those found in blood. Generation of non-shared clonotypes was less probable than generation of clonotypes shared by all four donors.

In the case of this clone: Its specificity is not known.

CD8 cells regarded as naive lacked CD45RO, were positively chosen for CCR7, and omitted terminally differentiated effector memory CD45RA+ cells. This was a deep-level run. Produced via immunoSEQ multiplex PCR; TCRdb's table is partial and in-frame only. The profile covers about 680,000 clones, with about 90% appearing a single time and 24% taken by the ten largest. This TCR came from a man aged 25-40 years in good health. The V gene is TRBV5-1, the J gene TRBJ2-1; tentative D call: TRBD1 (6 bases). The specimen sequenced was naive CD8+ T cells sorted from blood. CDR3 amino acids: CASGYITGNEQFF. The CDR3 bases are TGCGCCAGCGGCTATATCACAGGGAATGAGCAGTTCTTC.